This T cell receptor (beta chain) derives from a study of cytomegalovirus exposure and HLA in healthy donors. Overall study context: Among the roughly 400 genotyped donors, just over 80% were placed in the Caucasian-associated ancestry cluster.

CDR1 MDHEN and CDR2 SYDVKM come from the germline V gene. V lost 5 bases to trimming and J lost 5 bases, with 15 bases between them. The CDR3 runs 15 residues. A note on this clone: No antigen is known for it.

PCR involved 60 Vbeta and 13 Jbeta primers. TCRdb keeps only in-frame clones here, not all; method: immunoSEQ multiplex PCR. Here the sample spans 95,000 to 130,000 clones, about 68% being singletons. Points from the study as a whole: Reportedly, cytomegalovirus status was diagnosed with high sensitivity and specificity. A later analysis linked a missense DCLRE1C variant to TCR beta V- and J-gene trimming.

The sample comprised PBMCs. The chain carries TRBV28 and TRBJ1-4; perhaps TRBD1 as D (5 bases). The origin of this receptor is a woman aged 40 to 50 in good health and CMV-seropositive. CDR3 protein: CASSPAGLENEKLFF. CDR3 DNA: TGTGCCAGCAGTCCCGCAGGGCTCGAAAATGAAAAACTGTTTTTT.